A single sample gave rise to the 16 T cell receptor beta chains below, sequenced in a study of shared clonotypes between healthy human individuals. Here immunoSEQ multiplex PCR was the method, and the copy in TCRdb shows in-frame clones only, minus some. Of about half a million clones listed, around 80% were seen once; the top ten hold approximately 12%. Sequenced input: PBMCs. These receptors came from a woman between 35 and 50 years old in good health. Some clones in this sample may be carry-over from other donors' samples.

The J gene is TRBJ2-7, the V gene TRBV30, with D uncertain. Trimming cost V 3 bases and J 2 bases, with 5 bases left between them. This CDR3 is 11 amino acids long. In germline, CDR1 is GTSNPN, CDR2 SVGIG (reference sequence). For the CDR3, the DNA is TGTGCCTGGAGAAGGGCCTACGAGCAGTACTTC. As protein: CAWRRAYEQYF.

V and J are TRBV14 and TRBJ2-5, with D possibly TRBD1 on 5 matching bases. Trimming removed 4 bases at V and 5 bases at J, with 14 bases between. This CDR3 has 14 amino acids. Germline CDR1 reads SGHDN; CDR2 reads FVKESK. The CDR3 sequence: CASSPTEFGETQYF. The CDR3 nucleotides read TGTGCCAGCAGCCCGACAGAGTTTGGGGAGACCCAGTACTTC.

This clone was observed once. V gene TRBV10-3 combines with J gene TRBJ2-3; 7 nucleotides match TRBD2. In germline, CDR1 is ENHRY, CDR2 SYGVKD. This CDR3 spans 13 amino acids. The trim removed 6 bases at V and 5 bases at J, leaving 5 bases unmatched. CDR3 coding DNA: TGTGCCATCAGCGGCGGGAGAGAAGATACGCAGTATTTT. Translated: CAISGGREDTQYF.

The chain combines TRBV28 with TRBJ1-4; D gene ambiguous. Germline CDR1 and CDR2: MDHEN and SYDVKM. The CDR3 runs 17 residues. Trimming shortened V by 2 bases and J by 5 bases, and 18 bases separated the two germline ends. This chain's CDR3 is CASSLAGQLSGNEKLFF. DNA of the CDR3: TGTGCCAGCAGTTTAGCGGGCCAACTGAGTGGGAATGAAAAACTGTTTTTT.

This rearrangement joins TRBV6-6 to TRBJ2-1; the D gene could be TRBD1 or TRBD2 (7 bases each). Per the germline V gene, CDR1 is MNHNY and CDR2 is SVGAGI (reference sequence). CDR3 length equals 14 residues. V was shortened by 10 bases and J by 3 bases, with 16 bases between the two germline ends. CDR3 DNA: TGTGCCATCAGGGGGGAGGGAATCTACAATGAGCAGTTCTTC. Translation gives CAIRGEGIYNEQFF.

The chain has TRBV7-2 and TRBJ2-5; 7 bases agree with TRBD2. Per the germline V gene, CDR1 is SGHTA and CDR2 is FQGNSA. V shed 4 bases and J 11 bases; nucleotides not matched to a gene: 13. The CDR3 sequence is 14 residues long. The CDR3 nucleotides are TGTGCCAGCAGCTGGGCTAGCGGCCCCGGTGAGCAGTACTTC. Amino acids: CASSWASGPGEQYF. Drawing the rest from reference TRBV7-2 and TRBJ2-5, the complete variable domain is GAGVSQSPSNKVTEKGKDVELRCDPISGHTALYWYRQSLGQGLEFLIYFQGNSAPDKSGLPSDRFSAERTGGSVSTLTIQRTQQEDSAVYLCASSWASGPGEQYFGPGTRLLVL.

The chain carries TRBV1 and TRBJ2-7; TRBD2 is the table's D call, not checked against the DNA. TRBV1 corresponds to a pseudogene. The CDR3 contains 15 residues. Here the CDR3 reads CTSSPNSRESYEQYF. In DNA form, the CDR3 reads TGCACCAGCAGCCCGAATTCGCGGGAGTCCTACGAGCAGTACTTC.

The chain combines TRBV11-2 with TRBJ2-5, with D perhaps TRBD1 (6 bases). Per the germline V gene, CDR1 is SGHAT and CDR2 is FQNNGV. The V end lost 5 bases, the J end lost 5 bases, and 18 bases lay between the germline ends. CDR3 size: 15 residues. The CDR3 spells CASSPERGRGETQYF. In DNA form, the CDR3 reads TGTGCCAGCAGCCCAGAGAGGGGAAGGGGGGAGACCCAGTACTTC.

The chain links TRBV7-2 to TRBJ2-2; the D gene is possibly TRBD1 (6 bases). V lost 3 bases and J lost 3, with 11 bases in between. Germline assignment: CDR1 SGHTA and CDR2 FQGNSA. The CDR3 length is 15 residues. The CDR3 nucleotides are TGTGCCAGCAGCTTTGGGACAAGCTACACCGGGGAGCTGTTTTTT. This sequence encodes CASSFGTSYTGELFF. Filled out from reference TRBV7-2 and TRBJ2-2, the complete variable domain reads GAGVSQSPSNKVTEKGKDVELRCDPISGHTALYWYRQSLGQGLEFLIYFQGNSAPDKSGLPSDRFSAERTGGSVSTLTIQRTQQEDSAVYLCASSFGTSYTGELFFGEGSRLTVL.

J is TRBJ2-7 and V is TRBV6-5, with D perhaps matching TRBD2 (5 bases). The V and J ends lost 8 bases and 1 base respectively, with 18 bases between them. The CDR3 loop spans 15 amino acids. Germline V gives CDR1 MNHEY, CDR2 SVGAGI. The CDR3 reads CASGFSRSGSYEQYF. In DNA form, the CDR3 reads TGTGCCAGCGGTTTTTCGCGGTCGGGGTCCTACGAGCAGTACTTC.

The chain couples TRBV19 to TRBJ1-1; D ambiguous. Trimming pared 7 bases from V and 3 bases from J, leaving 12 bases between. Germline values: CDR1 LNHDA, CDR2 SQIVND (reference sequence). CDR3 length: 13 residues. In DNA, the CDR3 is TGTGCCAGTATGGCCAGGCGGGACACTGAAGCTTTCTTT. Encoded protein: CASMARRDTEAFF.

The chain is built from TRBV5-4 and TRBJ2-5; 9 nucleotides align to TRBD2. Germline assignment: CDR1 SGHNT and CDR2 YYREEE (reference sequence). The CDR3 spans 16 residues. The J segment lost 4 bases and the V segment lost 2 bases, leaving 9 bases of the junction unmatched. CDR3 sequence: CASSFSAGGGGETQYF. In DNA form, the CDR3 reads TGTGCCAGCAGCTTTTCGGCGGGAGGGGGTGGAGAGACCCAGTACTTC. Variable domain in full (rest from reference TRBV5-4 and TRBJ2-5): ETGVTQSPTHLIKTRGQQVTLRCSSQSGHNTVSWYQQALGQGPQFIFQYYREEENGRGNFPPRFSGLQFPNYSSELNVNALELDDSALYLCASSFSAGGGGETQYFGPGTRLLVL.

This rearrangement joins TRBV30 to TRBJ2-7, with 10 bases fitting TRBD1. V shed 8 bases and J 7 bases; nucleotides not matched to a gene: 11. Germline loops: CDR1 GTSNPN, CDR2 SVGIG (reference sequence). CDR3 length equals 13 residues. The CDR3 DNA follows: TGTGCCAAGAGGGACAGGGGTCCGGGGGAGCAGTACTTC. Its translation is CAKRDRGPGEQYF.

The V call is TRBV20-1, the J call TRBJ1-4; unclear D gene. This CDR3 region has 11 residues. The V end lost 1 base, the J end lost 8 bases, and 5 bases lay between the germline ends. Germline values: CDR1 DFQATT, CDR2 SNEGSKA (reference sequence). The CDR3 spells CSARVPEKLFF. As DNA, the CDR3 is TGCAGTGCTAGAGTGCCCGAAAAACTGTTTTTT.

This sequence joins TRBV7-3 and TRBJ1-1; no firm D call. The ends were cut back, 1 base at V and 4 bases at J, with 7 bases in the middle. CDR3 length: 13 amino acids. Germline values: CDR1 SGHTA, CDR2 FQGTGA. DNA of the CDR3: TGTGCCAGCAGCTTAAATGGTATCACTGAAGCTTTCTTT. It specifies CASSLNGITEAFF.

In its sample, this clone was seen a few times. The gene calls are TRBV2 and TRBJ2-7, with a weak D call TRBD2 (5 bases). CDR3 length: 16 amino acids. CDR1 SNHLY and CDR2 FYNNEI come from the germline V gene. Trimming took off 1 base at V and 0 bases at J, with 13 bases between the two ends. The CDR3 reads CASSEGLANISYEQYF. Here the CDR3 DNA reads TGTGCCAGCAGTGAAGGTTTAGCGAACATCTCCTACGAGCAGTACTTC.